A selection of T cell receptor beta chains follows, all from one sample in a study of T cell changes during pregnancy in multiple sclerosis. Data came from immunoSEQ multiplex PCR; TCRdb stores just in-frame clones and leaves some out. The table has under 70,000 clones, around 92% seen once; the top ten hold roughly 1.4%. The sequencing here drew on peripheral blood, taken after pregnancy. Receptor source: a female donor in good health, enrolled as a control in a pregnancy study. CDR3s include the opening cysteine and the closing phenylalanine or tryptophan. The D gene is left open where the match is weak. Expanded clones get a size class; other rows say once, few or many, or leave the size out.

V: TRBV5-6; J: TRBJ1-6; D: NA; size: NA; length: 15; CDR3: CASSDGTTYNSPLHF; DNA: TGTGCCAGCAGCGATGGGACAACTTATAATTCACCCCTCCACTTT
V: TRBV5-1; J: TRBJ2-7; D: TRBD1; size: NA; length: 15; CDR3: CASSLDTGGDYEQYF; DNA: TGCGCCAGCAGCTTGGACACAGGGGGTGACTACGAGCAGTACTTC
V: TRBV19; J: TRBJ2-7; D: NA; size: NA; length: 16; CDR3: CASSIRETGFSYEQYF; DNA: TGTGCCAGTAGTATAAGGGAGACGGGGTTCTCCTACGAGCAGTACTTC
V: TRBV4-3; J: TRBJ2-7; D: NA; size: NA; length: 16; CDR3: CASSQDGAGAAHEQYF; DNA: TGCGCCAGCAGCCAAGATGGGGCAGGTGCGGCCCACGAGCAGTACTTC
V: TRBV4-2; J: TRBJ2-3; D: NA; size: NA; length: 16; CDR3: CASSQDRPGPGGTQYF; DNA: TGTGCCAGCAGCCAAGATCGACCCGGGCCCGGGGGTACGCAGTATTTT
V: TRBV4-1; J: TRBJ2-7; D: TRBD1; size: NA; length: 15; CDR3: CASSQDRTGYYEQYF; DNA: TGCGCCAGCAGCCAAGATCGGACAGGGTACTACGAGCAGTACTTC
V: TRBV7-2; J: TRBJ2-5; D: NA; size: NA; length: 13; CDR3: CASSPTGPETQYF; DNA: TGTGCCAGCAGCCCTACTGGGCCAGAGACCCAGTACTTC
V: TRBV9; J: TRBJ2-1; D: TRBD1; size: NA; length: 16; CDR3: CASSMFGQGQYNEQFF; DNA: TGTGCCAGCAGCATGTTCGGACAGGGGCAATACAATGAGCAGTTCTTC
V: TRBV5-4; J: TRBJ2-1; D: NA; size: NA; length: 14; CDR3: CASSLDGGAHEQFF; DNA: TGTGCCAGCAGCTTGGATGGGGGGGCCCATGAGCAGTTCTTC
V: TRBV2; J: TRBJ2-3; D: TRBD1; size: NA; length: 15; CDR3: CASSQDRSLTDTQYF; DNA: TGTGCCAGCAGTCAGGACAGGTCCCTCACAGATACGCAGTATTTT
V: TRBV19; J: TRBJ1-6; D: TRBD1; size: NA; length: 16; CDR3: CASSTQGDLYNSPLHF; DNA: TGTGCCAGTAGTACCCAGGGGGACCTCTATAATTCACCCCTCCACTTT
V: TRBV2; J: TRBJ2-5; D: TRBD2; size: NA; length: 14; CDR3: CASKGLAVQETQYF; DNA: TGTGCCAGCAAGGGACTAGCGGTTCAAGAGACCCAGTACTTC
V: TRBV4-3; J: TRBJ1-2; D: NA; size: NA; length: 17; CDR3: CASSQEPDGLFNYGYTF; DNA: TGCGCCAGCAGCCAAGAGCCGGACGGACTCTTTAACTATGGCTACACCTTC
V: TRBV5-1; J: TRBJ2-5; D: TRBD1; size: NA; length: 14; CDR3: CASSTGGIQETQYF; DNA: TGCGCCAGCAGCACAGGGGGTATCCAAGAGACCCAGTACTTC
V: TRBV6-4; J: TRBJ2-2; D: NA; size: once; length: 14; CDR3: CASTPSPGTGELFF; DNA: TGTGCCAGCACTCCTTCCCCGGGCACCGGGGAGCTGTTTTTT
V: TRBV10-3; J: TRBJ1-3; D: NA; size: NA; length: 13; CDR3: CAISDRAGNTIYF; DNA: TGTGCCATCAGTGACAGGGCTGGAAACACCATATATTTT
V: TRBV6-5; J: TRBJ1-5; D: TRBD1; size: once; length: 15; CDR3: CASSYSRQGSQPQHF; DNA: TGTGCCAGCAGTTACTCCCGACAGGGGTCTCAGCCCCAGCATTTT
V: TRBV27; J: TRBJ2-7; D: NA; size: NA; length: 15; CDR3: CASSLSTGHLYEQYF; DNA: TGTGCCAGCAGTTTATCGACAGGCCATCTCTACGAGCAGTACTTC
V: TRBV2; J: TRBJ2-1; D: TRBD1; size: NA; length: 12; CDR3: CASGTGVGEQFF; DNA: TGTGCCAGCGGAACAGGGGTCGGTGAGCAGTTCTTC
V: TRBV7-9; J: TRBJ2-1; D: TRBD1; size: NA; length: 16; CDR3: CASSSRTGGTYNEQFF; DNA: TGTGCCAGCAGCTCCAGGACAGGGGGTACCTACAATGAGCAGTTCTTC
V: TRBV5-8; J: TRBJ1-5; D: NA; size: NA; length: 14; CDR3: CASSLASGRQPQHF; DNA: TGTGCCAGCAGCTTGGCCAGCGGGCGTCAGCCCCAGCATTTT
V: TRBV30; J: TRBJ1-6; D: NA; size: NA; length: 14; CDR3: CAWSVGQNNSPLHF; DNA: TGTGCCTGGAGTGTGGGGCAGAATAATTCACCCCTCCACTTT
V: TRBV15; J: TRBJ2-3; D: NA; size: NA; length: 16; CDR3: CATSRPLERGTDTQYF; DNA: TGTGCCACCAGCAGGCCTCTTGAGCGGGGCACAGATACGCAGTATTTT
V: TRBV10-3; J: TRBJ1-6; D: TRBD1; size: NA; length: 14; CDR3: CAISADRGNSPLHF; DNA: TGTGCCATCAGCGCTGACAGGGGCAATTCACCCCTCCACTTT
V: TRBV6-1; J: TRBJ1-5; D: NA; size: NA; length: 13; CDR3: CASSDISDKTQHF; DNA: TGTGCCAGCAGCGACATATCGGACAAGACCCAGCATTTT
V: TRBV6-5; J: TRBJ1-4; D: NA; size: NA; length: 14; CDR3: CASSYRRGSEKLFF; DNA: TGTGCCAGCAGTTACCGGAGGGGAAGTGAAAAACTGTTTTTT
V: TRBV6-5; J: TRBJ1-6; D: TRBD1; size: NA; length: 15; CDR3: CASSNRQGAKSPLHF; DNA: TGTGCCAGCAGTAACAGACAGGGGGCGAAGTCACCCCTCCACTTT
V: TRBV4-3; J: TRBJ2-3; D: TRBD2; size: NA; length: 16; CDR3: CASSQDRREGRDTQYF; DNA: TGCGCCAGCAGCCAAGATAGGCGGGAGGGCCGCGATACGCAGTATTTT
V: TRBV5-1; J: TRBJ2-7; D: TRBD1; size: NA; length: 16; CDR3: CASSPVGRTGTYEQYF; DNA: TGCGCCAGCAGCCCAGTCGGTAGGACAGGGACCTACGAGCAGTACTTC
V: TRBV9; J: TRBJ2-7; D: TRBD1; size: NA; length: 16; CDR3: CASSAGTGVGSYEQYF; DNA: TGTGCCAGCAGCGCTGGGACAGGGGTGGGCTCCTACGAGCAGTACTTC
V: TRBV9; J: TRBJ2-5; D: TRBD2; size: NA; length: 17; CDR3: CASSAPTGGAEVETQYF; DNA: TGTGCCAGCAGCGCCCCGACCGGGGGGGCGGAGGTAGAGACCCAGTACTTC
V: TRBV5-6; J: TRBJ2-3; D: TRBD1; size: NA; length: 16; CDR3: CASSLPGQSIADTQYF; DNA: TGTGCCAGCAGCCTCCCGGGACAGTCGATCGCAGATACGCAGTATTTT
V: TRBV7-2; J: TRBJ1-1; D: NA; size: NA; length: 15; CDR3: CASSLDPGIEREAFF; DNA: TGTGCCAGCAGCTTAGACCCAGGGATAGAACGCGAAGCTTTCTTT
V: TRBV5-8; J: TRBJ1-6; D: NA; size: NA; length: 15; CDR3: CATHRQDSYNSPLHF; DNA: TGTGCCACCCATAGACAGGACTCCTATAATTCACCCCTCCACTTT
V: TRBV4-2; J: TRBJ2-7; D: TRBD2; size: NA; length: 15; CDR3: CASSQQTSGGYEQYF; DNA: TGTGCCAGCAGCCAACAGACTAGCGGGGGTTACGAGCAGTACTTC
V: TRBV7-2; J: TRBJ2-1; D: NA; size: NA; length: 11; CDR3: CASSQLDEQFF; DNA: TGTGCCAGCAGCCAACTCGATGAGCAGTTCTTC
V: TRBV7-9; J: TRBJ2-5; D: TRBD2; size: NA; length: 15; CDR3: CASSPGTSGWETQYF; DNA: TGTGCCAGCAGCCCCGGGACTAGCGGGTGGGAGACCCAGTACTTC
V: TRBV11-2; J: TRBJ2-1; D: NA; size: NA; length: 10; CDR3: CASSFREQFF; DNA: TGTGCCAGCAGCTTTCGTGAGCAGTTCTTC
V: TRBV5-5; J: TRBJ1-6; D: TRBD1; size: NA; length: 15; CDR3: CASSWGQGISSPLHF; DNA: TGTGCCAGCAGCTGGGGACAGGGGATCTCTTCACCCCTCCACTTT
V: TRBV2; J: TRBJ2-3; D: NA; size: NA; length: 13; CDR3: CARRQRGTDTQYF; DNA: TGTGCCAGACGACAGAGAGGCACAGATACGCAGTATTTT
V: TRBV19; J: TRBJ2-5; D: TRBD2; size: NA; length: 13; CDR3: CASSARGGETQYF; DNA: TGTGCCAGTAGTGCGAGGGGAGGGGAGACCCAGTACTTC
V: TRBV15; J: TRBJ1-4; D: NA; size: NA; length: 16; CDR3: CATSPPGGARNEKLFF; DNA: TGTGCCACCAGCCCTCCCGGAGGGGCACGTAATGAAAAACTGTTTTTT